This T cell receptor beta chain was identified during a study of control samples from healthy donors and cancer patients. CDR3 size: 13 residues. The germline V gene has CDR1 SEHNR and CDR2 FQNEAQ (reference sequence). V was clipped by 0 bases and J by 6 bases, with 9 bases between them. Method: immunoSEQ multiplex PCR; TCRdb's copy keeps in-frame clones and lacks some. Of around 78,000 clones detected, around 94% appear once; the ten largest clones hold approximately 4.8%. The chain employs TRBV7-9 and TRBJ2-7; D remains ambiguous. The origin of this receptor is a woman between 18 and 29 years old in good health. The sample consisted of blood. The CDR3 nucleotides read TGTGCCAGCAGCTTAGCAACACAAGGCGAGCAGTACTTC. Amino acids: CASSLATQGEQYF.